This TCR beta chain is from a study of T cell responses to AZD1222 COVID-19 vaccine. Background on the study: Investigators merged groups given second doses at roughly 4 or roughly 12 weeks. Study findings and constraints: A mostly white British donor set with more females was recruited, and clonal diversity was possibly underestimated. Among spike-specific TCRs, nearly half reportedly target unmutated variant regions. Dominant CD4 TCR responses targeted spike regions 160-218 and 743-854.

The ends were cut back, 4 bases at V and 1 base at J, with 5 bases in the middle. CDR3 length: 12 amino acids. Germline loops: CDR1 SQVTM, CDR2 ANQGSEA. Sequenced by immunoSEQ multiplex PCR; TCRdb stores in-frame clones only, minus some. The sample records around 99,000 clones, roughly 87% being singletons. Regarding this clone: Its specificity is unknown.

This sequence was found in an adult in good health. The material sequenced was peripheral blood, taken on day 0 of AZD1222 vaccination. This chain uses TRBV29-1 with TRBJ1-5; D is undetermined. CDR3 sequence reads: CSVVVSNQPQHF. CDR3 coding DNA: TGCAGCGTTGTGGTAAGCAATCAGCCCCAGCATTTT.